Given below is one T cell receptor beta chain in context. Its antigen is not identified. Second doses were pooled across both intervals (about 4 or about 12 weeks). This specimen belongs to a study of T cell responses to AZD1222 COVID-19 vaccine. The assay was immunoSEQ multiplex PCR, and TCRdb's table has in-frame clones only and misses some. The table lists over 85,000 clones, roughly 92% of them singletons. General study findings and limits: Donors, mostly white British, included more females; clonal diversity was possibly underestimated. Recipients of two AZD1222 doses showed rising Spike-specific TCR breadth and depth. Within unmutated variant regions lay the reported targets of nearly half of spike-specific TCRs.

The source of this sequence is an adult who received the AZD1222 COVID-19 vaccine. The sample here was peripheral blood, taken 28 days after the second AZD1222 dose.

This CDR3 is CASSFGRAAETQYF. CDR3 bases: TGTGCCAGCTCATTCGGACGTGCCGCGGAGACCCAGTACTTC. The chain uses TRBV18 and TRBJ2-5; D is unresolved. The germline V gene encodes CDR1 KGHSH and CDR2 LQKENI. Trimming pared 5 bases from V and 5 bases from J, leaving 15 bases between. This CDR3 region has 14 residues.